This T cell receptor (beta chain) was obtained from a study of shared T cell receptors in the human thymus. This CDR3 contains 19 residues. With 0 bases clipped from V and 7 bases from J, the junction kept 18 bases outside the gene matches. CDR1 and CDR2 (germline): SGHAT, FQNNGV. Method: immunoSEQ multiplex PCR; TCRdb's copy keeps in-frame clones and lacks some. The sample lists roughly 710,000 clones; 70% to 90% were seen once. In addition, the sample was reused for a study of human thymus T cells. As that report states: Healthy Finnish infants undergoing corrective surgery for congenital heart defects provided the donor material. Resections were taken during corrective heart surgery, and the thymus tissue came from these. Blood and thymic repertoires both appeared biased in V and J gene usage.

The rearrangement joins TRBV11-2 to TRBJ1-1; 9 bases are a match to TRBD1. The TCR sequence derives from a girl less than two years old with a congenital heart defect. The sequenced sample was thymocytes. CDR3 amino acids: CASSLDPGRRDREIFEAFF. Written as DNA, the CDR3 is TGTGCCAGCAGCTTAGATCCGGGGAGGCGGGACAGGGAGATTTTTGAAGCTTTCTTT.